Shown below are 9 T cell receptor beta chains from a single sample sequenced in a study of control samples from healthy donors and cancer patients. Profiling relied on immunoSEQ multiplex PCR, and the TCRdb table lists in-frame clones only, not all of them. The sample comprises around 75,000 clones, roughly 84% of which are singletons, and 28% rests with the top ten. The sample taken for sequencing was blood. The source of these receptors is a man in his fifties in good health.

This CDR3 is CASSLGRGGTEAFF. CDR3 in DNA: TGTGCCAGCAGCTTAGGAAGAGGGGGCACTGAAGCTTTCTTT. The rearrangement joins TRBV7-3 to TRBJ1-1; a weak D match, TRBD1 (6 bases). In germline, CDR1 is SGHTA, CDR2 FQGTGA. This CDR3 contains 14 residues. V lost 2 bases and J lost 4, with 11 bases in between.

The rearrangement uses TRBV7-3 and TRBJ1-1; D call uncertain. The V end was cut by 1 base, the J end by 0 bases, with 9 bases between. This CDR3 comprises 15 residues. Germline CDR1 is SGHTA and CDR2 is FQGTGA. CDR3 in DNA: TGTGCCAGCAGCTTAAGTTGGGGAATGAACACTGAAGCTTTCTTT. Translated, it gives CASSLSWGMNTEAFF.

The chain links TRBV5-1 to TRBJ2-5; D remains ambiguous. This CDR3 contains 14 residues. Germline V CDR1 and CDR2: SGHRS, YFSETQ. Trimming removed 4 bases at V and 0 bases at J, with 10 bases between. The CDR3 region has the DNA TGCGCCAGCAGCGGACGGCTGTACCAAGAGACCCAGTACTTC. Protein product: CASSGRLYQETQYF.

This chain links TRBV30 with TRBJ1-2; 7 nucleotides match TRBD1. The junction had 10 bases not matched to a gene; V was cut back by 4 bases and J by 8 bases. CDR3 length equals 13 residues. In germline, CDR1 is GTSNPN, CDR2 SVGIG (reference sequence). DNA for the CDR3: TGTGCCTGGAATTTGGGACAGTCGTGGGGCTACACCTTC. Encoded protein: CAWNLGQSWGYTF.

The J gene is TRBJ1-3, the V gene TRBV6-5; D unresolved. This CDR3 is 15 amino acids long. In germline, CDR1 is MNHEY, CDR2 SVGAGI. With 4 bases removed from V and 0 bases from J, the gap between germline ends came to 10 bases. The CDR3 sequence: CASSLDRFSGNTIYF. In nucleotides, the CDR3 is TGTGCCAGCAGTTTGGACCGGTTCTCTGGAAACACCATATATTTT.

This chain uses TRBV10-1 with TRBJ2-7, with 10 positions matching TRBD1. The germline V gene has CDR1 WNHNN and CDR2 SYGVQD (reference sequence). The CDR3 is 13 residues long. J was trimmed by 5 bases and V by 8 bases; bases with no gene match: 6. CDR3 nucleotide sequence: TGCGCCAGCGGACCGGGACAGGGGAACGAGCAGTACTTC. Protein sequence: CASGPGQGNEQYF.

The rearrangement joins TRBV30 to TRBJ2-1; D remains ambiguous. Per germline, CDR1 GTSNPN and CDR2 SVGIG (reference sequence). CDR3 length: 12 amino acids. V was shortened by 2 bases and J by 7 bases, with 9 bases between the two germline ends. CDR3 amino acids: CAWSHTGNEQFF. The DNA for the CDR3 is TGTGCCTGGAGTCACACCGGGAATGAGCAGTTCTTC.

This chain joins TRBV19 and TRBJ1-5; the D gene is possibly TRBD1 (5 bases). Per the germline V gene, CDR1 is LNHDA and CDR2 is SQIVND (reference sequence). The CDR3 runs to 15 residues. V was shortened by 8 bases and J by 0 bases, with 14 bases between the two germline ends. CDR3 nucleotide sequence: TGTGCCAGTGGGACCATACAGCATAGCAATCAGCCCCAGCATTTT. Its protein product is CASGTIQHSNQPQHF. The complete variable domain, with remaining parts taken from reference TRBV19 and TRBJ1-5, reads DGGITQSPKYLFRKEGQNVTLSCEQNLNHDAMYWYRQDPGQGLRLIYYSQIVNDFQKGDIAEGYSVSREKKESFPLTVTSAQKNPTAFYLCASGTIQHSNQPQHFGDGTRLSIL.

The chain couples TRBV21-1 to TRBJ1-2; the table's D call TRBD1 went unverified against the DNA. TRBV21-1 is noted as a pseudogene. CDR3 size: 16 residues. CDR3: CASSTTATGMEHGYTF. In nucleotides, the CDR3 is TGTGCCAGCAGCACCACGGCGACAGGGATGGAACATGGCTACACCTTC.